This T cell receptor (beta chain) is from a study of somatic mutations in cytotoxic T cells in rheumatoid arthritis. Background on the study: Selected populations of V beta antibody-stained T cells underwent flow sorting at nearly 100% purity; these encompassed V beta1+ cells subjected to TCRB sequencing. General study points: Among patients with rheumatoid arthritis, but not healthy controls, CD8+ clonality increased with age. Rheumatoid arthritis patients and age-matched healthy controls showed no significant difference in CD8+ T-cell clonality.

Positive selection with magnetic beads achieved the isolation of CD4+ and CD8+ cells, followed by a flow cytometry check of purity. The CDR3 runs 14 residues. From germline, CDR1 is LGHNA and CDR2 YNFKEQ. V lost 4 bases, J lost 5 bases, and 12 bases lay in between. Assay used: immunoSEQ multiplex PCR; TCRdb lists only in-frame clones, some missing. The sample lists roughly 25,000 clones; roughly 74% were seen once. With regard to this clone: Its antigen remains unidentified.

This TCR derives from a woman aged 18-29 years in good health. The sequencing sample was made of CD8+ T cells sorted from blood. The chain uses TRBV4-2 and TRBJ1-5; D ambiguous. The CDR3 DNA sequence: TGTGCCAGCAGCCCGACGGGGATTTATCAGCCCCAGCATTTT. It codes for CASSPTGIYQPQHF.